These T cell receptor beta chains were read from a single sample in a study of shared clonotypes between healthy human individuals. Repertoires were generated with immunoSEQ multiplex PCR, while TCRdb's copy carries only in-frame clones and drops some. The sample records about 1,900,000 clones, 85% to 95% being singletons. Material: naive CD8+ T cells sorted from blood. These receptors were obtained from a man younger than 35 in good health. Both conserved end residues are part of each CDR3. The order of the fields is D gene, clone size, V gene, J gene, CDR3 DNA, CDR3 protein. The D gene is left open where the match is weak. For some rows the clone size is stated as once, few or many, or as a class when expanded; others skip it.

D gene: .; clone size: once; V gene: TRBV4-1; J gene: TRBJ1-4; CDR3 DNA: TGCGCCAGCAGCCGACAGGCGTACGGGTCTGAAAAACTGTTTTTT; CDR3 protein: CASSRQAYGSEKLFF
D gene: .; clone size: .; V gene: TRBV4-3; J gene: TRBJ2-7; CDR3 DNA: TGCGCCAGCAGCCTAGACAACTCCTACGAGCAGTACTTC; CDR3 protein: CASSLDNSYEQYF
D gene: .; clone size: .; V gene: TRBV6-6; J gene: TRBJ1-1; CDR3 DNA: TGTGCCAGCAGACCACAGGAGGGGGAAGCTTTCTTT; CDR3 protein: CASRPQEGEAFF
D gene: TRBD1; clone size: once; V gene: TRBV13; J gene: TRBJ2-1; CDR3 DNA: TGTGCCAGCAGCTCAACCACAGGGGTAGAGCAGTTCTTC; CDR3 protein: CASSSTTGVEQFF
D gene: .; clone size: .; V gene: TRBV28; J gene: TRBJ1-1; CDR3 DNA: TGTGCCAGCAGTCCGTGGGGGGCGGCTAACACTGAAGCTTTCTTT; CDR3 protein: CASSPWGAANTEAFF
D gene: .; clone size: .; V gene: TRBV12-5; J gene: TRBJ1-3; CDR3 DNA: TGTGCTAGTGGTCACTCAGGATGGCTGAACACCATATATTTT; CDR3 protein: CASGHSGWLNTIYF
D gene: .; clone size: .; V gene: TRBV4-3; J gene: TRBJ1-5; CDR3 DNA: TGCGCCAGCAGCCAAACTATCCGGGGACTTAATCAGCCCCAGCATTTT; CDR3 protein: CASSQTIRGLNQPQHF
D gene: .; clone size: .; V gene: TRBV18; J gene: TRBJ1-6; CDR3 DNA: TGTGCCAGCTCACCACTGACGTCGGATTCGAGCTCCTATAATTCACCCCTCCACTTT; CDR3 protein: CASSPLTSDSSSYNSPLHF
D gene: TRBD2; clone size: .; V gene: TRBV27; J gene: TRBJ2-1; CDR3 DNA: TGTGCCAGCAGTCCCGGACTAGCCGATGAGCAGTTCTTC; CDR3 protein: CASSPGLADEQFF
D gene: .; clone size: .; V gene: TRBV5-1; J gene: TRBJ2-1; CDR3 DNA: TGCGCCAGCAGCTTCGGGAGCTCCTACAATGAGCAGTTCTTC; CDR3 protein: CASSFGSSYNEQFF
D gene: .; clone size: .; V gene: TRBV25-1; J gene: TRBJ2-7; CDR3 DNA: TGTGCCAGCAGTCTAATGGAGGATTACGAGCAGTACTTC; CDR3 protein: CASSLMEDYEQYF
D gene: .; clone size: .; V gene: TRBV5-1; J gene: TRBJ1-1; CDR3 DNA: TGCGCCAGCAGCTTGGGGCAGGGTGATGAAGCTTTCTTT; CDR3 protein: CASSLGQGDEAFF
D gene: TRBD1; clone size: .; V gene: TRBV28; J gene: TRBJ2-5; CDR3 DNA: TGTGCCAGCAGTTTGAACAGGGGTGTCGAGACCCAGTACTTC; CDR3 protein: CASSLNRGVETQYF
D gene: TRBD1; clone size: .; V gene: TRBV29-1; J gene: TRBJ1-1; CDR3 DNA: TGCAGCGTGGAAGACAGGGTCAATATTGAAGCTTTCTTT; CDR3 protein: CSVEDRVNIEAFF
D gene: .; clone size: .; V gene: TRBV19; J gene: TRBJ2-2; CDR3 DNA: TGTGCCAGTACCGGGTTCCCCGGGGAGCTGTTTTTT; CDR3 protein: CASTGFPGELFF
D gene: .; clone size: once; V gene: TRBV7-9; J gene: TRBJ2-5; CDR3 DNA: TGTGCCAGCAGCTTAAAAGAGACCCAGTACTTC; CDR3 protein: CASSLKETQYF
D gene: .; clone size: .; V gene: TRBV4-1; J gene: TRBJ1-2; CDR3 DNA: TGCGCCAGCAGCCAAGTTCGGGGCGGGGCAGATGGCTACACCTTC; CDR3 protein: CASSQVRGGADGYTF
D gene: .; clone size: .; V gene: TRBV10-2; J gene: TRBJ1-5; CDR3 DNA: TGCGCCAGCAAGGTCACAGTGAGCAATCAGCCCCAGCATTTT; CDR3 protein: CASKVTVSNQPQHF
D gene: .; clone size: .; V gene: TRBV15; J gene: TRBJ2-7; CDR3 DNA: TGTGCCACCAGCGAAAACTACGAGCAGTACTTC; CDR3 protein: CATSENYEQYF
D gene: .; clone size: .; V gene: TRBV29-1; J gene: TRBJ1-2; CDR3 DNA: TGCAGCGTCCCTGGGACCTATGGCTACACCTTC; CDR3 protein: CSVPGTYGYTF
D gene: TRBD1; clone size: .; V gene: TRBV27; J gene: TRBJ1-5; CDR3 DNA: TGTGCCAGCAGCATAGGACAGGGGGTTGGTCAGCCCCAGCATTTT; CDR3 protein: CASSIGQGVGQPQHF
D gene: .; clone size: .; V gene: TRBV5-6; J gene: TRBJ2-1; CDR3 DNA: TGTGCCAGCAGCGGTGGTGGCGGGAACCCCAATGAGCAGTTCTTC; CDR3 protein: CASSGGGGNPNEQFF
D gene: TRBD1; clone size: once; V gene: TRBV28; J gene: TRBJ2-7; CDR3 DNA: TGTGCCAGCAGGGAGACAGGGTCTGGCTACGAGCAGTACTTC; CDR3 protein: CASRETGSGYEQYF
D gene: TRBD2; clone size: .; V gene: TRBV7-9; J gene: TRBJ2-7; CDR3 DNA: TGTGCCAGCAGCGCCCCGTGGACTAGCGGGAGTGACGAGCAGTACTTC; CDR3 protein: CASSAPWTSGSDEQYF
D gene: TRBD2; clone size: .; V gene: TRBV4-1; J gene: TRBJ2-2; CDR3 DNA: TGCGCCAGCAGCCAAGTACTAGCGGGAGGGCCCGACACCGGGGAGCTGTTTTTT; CDR3 protein: CASSQVLAGGPDTGELFF
D gene: .; clone size: .; V gene: TRBV19; J gene: TRBJ2-1; CDR3 DNA: TGTGCCAGTAGTATCCGGGGAAATGAGCAGTTCTTC; CDR3 protein: CASSIRGNEQFF
D gene: .; clone size: .; V gene: TRBV9; J gene: TRBJ2-2; CDR3 DNA: TGTGCCAGCAGCGTAGGGGAGGCTACCGAGAGCACCGGGGAGCTGTTTTTT; CDR3 protein: CASSVGEATESTGELFF
D gene: TRBD1; clone size: .; V gene: TRBV5-1; J gene: TRBJ2-7; CDR3 DNA: TGCGCCAGCAGCTTACGCGGGGACAGGGACCCCTCCTACGAGCAGTACTTC; CDR3 protein: CASSLRGDRDPSYEQYF
D gene: .; clone size: .; V gene: TRBV7-3; J gene: TRBJ2-2; CDR3 DNA: TGTGCCAGCAGCCCCCTCGGGAGTATAGGCACCGGGGAGCTGTTTTTT; CDR3 protein: CASSPLGSIGTGELFF
D gene: TRBD2; clone size: .; V gene: TRBV27; J gene: TRBJ2-3; CDR3 DNA: TGTGCCAGCAGTTTATGGGCTAGCGGGGATTACACAGATACGCAGTATTTT; CDR3 protein: CASSLWASGDYTDTQYF
D gene: TRBD2; clone size: .; V gene: TRBV5-4; J gene: TRBJ2-5; CDR3 DNA: TGTGCCAGCAGCTTTGCTTTCCTGGGACTAGCGGGCCAAGAGACCCAGTACTTC; CDR3 protein: CASSFAFLGLAGQETQYF
D gene: .; clone size: once; V gene: TRBV4-3; J gene: TRBJ2-3; CDR3 DNA: TGCGCCAGCAGCCCTCAGACTAGTGATACGCAGTATTTT; CDR3 protein: CASSPQTSDTQYF
D gene: TRBD1; clone size: .; V gene: TRBV5-1; J gene: TRBJ2-3; CDR3 DNA: TGCGCCAGCAGCTCCGGGACAGGGATAAGCACAGATACGCAGTATTTT; CDR3 protein: CASSSGTGISTDTQYF
D gene: .; clone size: .; V gene: TRBV18; J gene: TRBJ2-7; CDR3 DNA: TGTGCCAGCTCACCGGTTCTGGATGCCTACGAGCAGTACTTC; CDR3 protein: CASSPVLDAYEQYF
D gene: .; clone size: .; V gene: TRBV6-6; J gene: TRBJ2-7; CDR3 DNA: TGTGCCAGCAGTTACGAGGGTGAGTACTTC; CDR3 protein: CASSYEGEYF
D gene: .; clone size: .; V gene: TRBV2; J gene: TRBJ2-7; CDR3 DNA: TGTGCCAGCAGTAGAGCGGCAGGGAGGGAGCAGTACTTC; CDR3 protein: CASSRAAGREQYF
D gene: TRBD1; clone size: .; V gene: TRBV7-3; J gene: TRBJ1-2; CDR3 DNA: TGTGCCAGCAGCCCGACCCCTGCCTGGACAGGGGGCTATGGCTACACCTTC; CDR3 protein: CASSPTPAWTGGYGYTF
D gene: .; clone size: .; V gene: TRBV5-1; J gene: TRBJ1-2; CDR3 DNA: TGCGCCAGCAGCCCGGTTGGGGCAGCCGACCCTCACTTC; CDR3 protein: CASSPVGAADPHF
D gene: TRBD1; clone size: .; V gene: TRBV4-2; J gene: TRBJ2-7; CDR3 DNA: TGTGCCAGCAGCCAAGAGGTGGGACAGGGCCACTACGAGCAGTACTTC; CDR3 protein: CASSQEVGQGHYEQYF
D gene: .; clone size: .; V gene: TRBV29-1; J gene: TRBJ2-7; CDR3 DNA: TGCAGCGCCGGAGCCGGGACCACCTACGAGCAGTACTTC; CDR3 protein: CSAGAGTTYEQYF
D gene: .; clone size: .; V gene: TRBV9; J gene: TRBJ2-1; CDR3 DNA: TGTGCCAGCAGCGCGCAGGGGAATGAGCAGTTCTTC; CDR3 protein: CASSAQGNEQFF
D gene: .; clone size: .; V gene: TRBV30; J gene: TRBJ2-6; CDR3 DNA: TGTGCCTGGTTCACCGGTGCTGGGGCCAACGTCCTGACTTTC; CDR3 protein: CAWFTGAGANVLTF
D gene: .; clone size: .; V gene: TRBV9; J gene: TRBJ2-1; CDR3 DNA: TGTGCCAGCAGCGTAGTAGCGCTAGCGACCTACAATGAGCAGTTCTTC; CDR3 protein: CASSVVALATYNEQFF
D gene: .; clone size: .; V gene: TRBV28; J gene: TRBJ2-2; CDR3 DNA: TGTGCCAGCAGCTCCTTCGTGGAGCACGGGGAGCTGTTTTTT; CDR3 protein: CASSSFVEHGELFF
D gene: .; clone size: .; V gene: TRBV10-3; J gene: TRBJ2-7; CDR3 DNA: TGTGCCATCAGTGAGCCGGGACAAGCCTACGAGCAGTACTTC; CDR3 protein: CAISEPGQAYEQYF
D gene: TRBD2; clone size: .; V gene: TRBV10-2; J gene: TRBJ2-7; CDR3 DNA: TGCGCCAGCAGTGAACTAGCGGGAGGGTACCGGGACGAGCAGTACTTC; CDR3 protein: CASSELAGGYRDEQYF
D gene: TRBD2; clone size: .; V gene: TRBV11-2; J gene: TRBJ2-7; CDR3 DNA: TGTGCCAGCAGCTTAGATGTCCAGCGGGAGGGCCGGTTGAACTACGAGCAGTACTTC; CDR3 protein: CASSLDVQREGRLNYEQYF
D gene: .; clone size: .; V gene: TRBV10-2; J gene: TRBJ1-1; CDR3 DNA: TGCGCCAGCCGTCACCCGCAGATGAACACTGAAGCTTTCTTT; CDR3 protein: CASRHPQMNTEAFF
D gene: .; clone size: .; V gene: TRBV10-3; J gene: TRBJ2-7; CDR3 DNA: TGTGCCATCAGTGAGTCGACTCAGAGCTCCTACGAGCAGTACTTC; CDR3 protein: CAISESTQSSYEQYF
D gene: .; clone size: .; V gene: TRBV27; J gene: TRBJ1-2; CDR3 DNA: TGTGCCAGCAGTTTAATTGGTGGCAACTATGGCTACACCTTC; CDR3 protein: CASSLIGGNYGYTF
D gene: .; clone size: .; V gene: TRBV14; J gene: TRBJ2-4; CDR3 DNA: TGTGCCAGCAGCCAAGTGCAGGCGGACATTCAGTACTTC; CDR3 protein: CASSQVQADIQYF
D gene: .; clone size: .; V gene: TRBV7-8; J gene: TRBJ1-2; CDR3 DNA: TGTGCCAGCAGCTCAACTGACCCGGGGGGCAGTATCGGCTATGGCTACACCTTC; CDR3 protein: CASSSTDPGGSIGYGYTF
D gene: .; clone size: .; V gene: TRBV15; J gene: TRBJ1-1; CDR3 DNA: TGTGCCACCAGCATGACAGGGAACACTGAAGCTTTCTTT; CDR3 protein: CATSMTGNTEAFF
D gene: .; clone size: .; V gene: TRBV9; J gene: TRBJ1-4; CDR3 DNA: TGTGCCAGCAGCTCCGATGGGAATCCTAATGAAAAACTGTTTTTT; CDR3 protein: CASSSDGNPNEKLFF